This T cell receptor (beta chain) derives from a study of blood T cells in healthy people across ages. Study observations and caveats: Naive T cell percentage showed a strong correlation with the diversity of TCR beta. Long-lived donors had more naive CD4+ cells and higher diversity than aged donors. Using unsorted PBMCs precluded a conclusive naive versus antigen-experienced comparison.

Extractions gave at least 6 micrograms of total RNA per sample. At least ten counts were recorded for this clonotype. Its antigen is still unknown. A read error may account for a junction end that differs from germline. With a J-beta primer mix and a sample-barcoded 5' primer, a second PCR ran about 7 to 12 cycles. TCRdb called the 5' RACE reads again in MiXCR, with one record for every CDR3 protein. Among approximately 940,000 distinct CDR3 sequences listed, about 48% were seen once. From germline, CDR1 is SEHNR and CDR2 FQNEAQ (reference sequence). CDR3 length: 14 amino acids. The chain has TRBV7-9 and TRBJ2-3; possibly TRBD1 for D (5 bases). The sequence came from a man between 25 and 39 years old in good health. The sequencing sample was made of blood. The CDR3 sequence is CASSLGAGTDTQYF. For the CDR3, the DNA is TGTGCCAGCAGTTTAGGGGCTGGGACAGATACGCAGTATTTT.